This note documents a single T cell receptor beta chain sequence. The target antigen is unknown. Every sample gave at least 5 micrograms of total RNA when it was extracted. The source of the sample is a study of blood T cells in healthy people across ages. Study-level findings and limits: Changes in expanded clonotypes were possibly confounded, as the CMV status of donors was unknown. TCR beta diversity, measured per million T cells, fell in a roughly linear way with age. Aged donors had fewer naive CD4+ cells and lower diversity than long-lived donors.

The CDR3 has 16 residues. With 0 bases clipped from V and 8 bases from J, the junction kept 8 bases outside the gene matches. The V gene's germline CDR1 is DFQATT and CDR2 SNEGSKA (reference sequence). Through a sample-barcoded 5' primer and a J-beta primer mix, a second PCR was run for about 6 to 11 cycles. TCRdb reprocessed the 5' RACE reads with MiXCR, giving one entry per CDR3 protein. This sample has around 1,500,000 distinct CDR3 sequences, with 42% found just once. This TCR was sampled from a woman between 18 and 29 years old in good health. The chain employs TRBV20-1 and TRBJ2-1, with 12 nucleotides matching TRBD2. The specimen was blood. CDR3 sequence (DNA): TGCAGTGCTAGAGATCCCCAGACTAGCGGGGGCTATGAGCAGTTCTTC. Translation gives CSARDPQTSGGYEQFF.